The next 20 T cell receptor beta chains were all read from a single sample in a study of blood T cell repertoires in COVID-19. The table came from immunoSEQ multiplex PCR; TCRdb's copy has only in-frame clones and leaves some out. This table has 200,000 to 300,000 clones, over 80% appearing once. The sequencing input was peripheral blood. These receptors were collected from a human donor in a cohort sampled during active COVID-19.

This chain uses TRBV10-3 with TRBJ2-3; 9 nucleotides align to TRBD1. Germline V gene lookup returns CDR1 ENHRY and CDR2 SYGVKD. This CDR3 comprises 15 residues. The trim removed 10 bases at V and 4 bases at J, leaving 12 bases unmatched. The CDR3 reads CATKRDRAYADTQYF. The CDR3 DNA follows: TGTGCCACGAAGCGGGACAGGGCTTATGCAGATACGCAGTATTTT.

V usage is TRBV24-1 and J usage is TRBJ1-2, with a weak D call TRBD1 (6 bases). The CDR3 is made up of 15 amino acids. The germline V gene has CDR1 KGHDR and CDR2 SFDVKD. The V and J ends lost 6 bases and 5 bases respectively, with 18 bases between them. CDR3 region: CATSSKGRGSYGYTF. For the CDR3, the DNA is TGTGCCACCAGTTCGAAGGGCAGGGGTTCGTATGGCTACACCTTC.

The chain joins TRBV13 to TRBJ2-7, with D tentatively TRBD1 (6 bases). The CDR3 is made up of 16 amino acids. Germline CDR1 is PRHDT and CDR2 is FYEKMQ (reference sequence). V lost 10 bases to trimming and J lost 0 bases, with 22 bases between them. The CDR3 protein is CAISPAGDGDSYEQYF. The DNA of the CDR3 is TGTGCCATTTCTCCTGCAGGGGACGGTGACTCCTACGAGCAGTACTTC.

The V gene is TRBV10-2, the J gene TRBJ2-7; the match to TRBD1 covers 11 bases. CDR1 is WSHSY and CDR2 is SAAADI in the germline V gene. The CDR3 is made up of 15 amino acids. V trimming: 1 base; J trimming: 6 bases; junction bases outside the gene matches: 5. The CDR3: CASSELGQGDREQYF. For the CDR3, the DNA is TGCGCCAGCAGTGAGTTGGGACAGGGGGACCGCGAGCAGTACTTC.

This clone has just one count. The rearrangement joins TRBV6-5 to TRBJ1-5; D gene unclear. Germline V CDR1 and CDR2: MNHEY, SVGAGI. The V and J ends lost 7 bases and 0 bases respectively, with 13 bases between them. The CDR3 is 15 residues long. The CDR3 spells CASKYLAHSNQPQHF. CDR3 coding DNA: TGTGCCAGCAAATACTTAGCCCATAGCAATCAGCCCCAGCATTTT.

The CDR3 nucleotides are TGCGCCAGCAGCTCCTCGGACAGACTCTATGGCTACACCTTC. Protein: CASSSSDRLYGYTF. This chain uses TRBV5-1 with TRBJ1-2; D may be TRBD1 (6 bases). CDR1 SGHRS and CDR2 YFSETQ come from the germline V gene. The CDR3 runs 14 residues. Trimming removed 3 bases at V and 4 bases at J, with 13 bases between.

A few counts support this clone. The rearrangement joins TRBV11-2 to TRBJ1-5, with D unclear. Germline values: CDR1 SGHAT, CDR2 FQNNGV. V shed 4 bases and J shed 4 bases, with 5 bases lying between them. CDR3 length: 12 residues. CDR3 region: CASSSNNQPQHF. The CDR3 coding sequence is TGTGCCAGCAGCTCCAATAATCAGCCCCAGCATTTT.

The chain joins TRBV5-1 to TRBJ2-3, with D perhaps TRBD1 (6 bases). CDR3 size: 15 residues. V lost 5 bases and J lost 2, with 15 bases in between. The germline CDR1 and CDR2 sequences are SGHRS and YFSETQ. DNA of the CDR3: TGCGCCAGCAGAGAAGGGGGATATATCACAGATACGCAGTATTTT. Translation: CASREGGYITDTQYF.

This chain connects TRBV6-5 to TRBJ1-2; D uncertain. Germline V gene sequence: CDR1 MNHEY, CDR2 SVGAGI. There are 13 residues in the CDR3. Trimming took off 6 bases at V and 0 bases at J, with 8 bases between the two ends. The CDR3 nucleotides are TGTGCCAGCAGCCCCGACACTAACTATGGCTACACCTTC. Residues: CASSPDTNYGYTF.

The rearrangement uses TRBV2 and TRBJ1-6; 7 nucleotides line up with TRBD1. CDR1 is SNHLY and CDR2 is FYNNEI in the germline V gene. The CDR3 contains 16 residues. V trimming: 4 bases; J trimming: 5 bases; junction bases outside the gene matches: 8. The CDR3 reads CASSATGTENNSPLHF. The CDR3 DNA sequence: TGTGCCAGCAGTGCTACCGGGACAGAAAATAATTCACCCCTCCACTTT.

The rearrangement joins TRBV5-1 to TRBJ2-5, with TRBD1 matching over 9 bases. The CDR3 length is 15 residues. Germline values: CDR1 SGHRS, CDR2 YFSETQ. Trimming at V came to 4 bases and at J to 5 bases, leaving 9 bases not matched to a gene. The CDR3 loop is CASSVSQGAEETQYF. In DNA, the CDR3 is TGCGCCAGCAGCGTCTCACAGGGGGCGGAGGAGACCCAGTACTTC. Full variable domain (rest looked up from reference TRBV5-1 and TRBJ2-5): KAGVTQTPRYLIKTRGQQVTLSCSPISGHRSVSWYQQTPGQGLQFLFEYFSETQRNKGNFPGRFSGRQFSNSRSEMNVSTLELGDSALYLCASSVSQGAEETQYFGPGTRLLVL.

The sample holds a few counts of this clone. Other nucleotide sequences in the sample specify the same CDR3. J is TRBJ1-5 and V is TRBV6-1, with 10 bases identical to TRBD1. The CDR3 has 16 residues. V shed 3 bases, J shed 2 bases, and the junction held 4 bases outside the gene matches. The germline CDR1 and CDR2 sequences are MNHNS and SASEGT. This chain's CDR3 is CASSDAGTGGNQPQHF. CDR3 bases: TGTGCCAGCAGTGATGCCGGGACAGGGGGCAATCAGCCCCAGCATTTT.

V and J are TRBV27 and TRBJ1-1; TRBD1 matches at 8 bases. J lost 2 bases, V lost 8 bases, and 4 bases had no gene match. CDR3 size: 13 residues. Germline CDR1 is MNHEY and CDR2 is SMNVEV (reference sequence). This CDR3 is CASSTGDNTEAFF. CDR3 DNA sequence: TGTGCCAGCTCGACAGGGGATAACACTGAAGCTTTCTTT.

This chain uses TRBV18 with TRBJ2-1, with D perhaps matching TRBD2 (7 bases). Trimming shortened V by 0 bases and J by 5 bases, and 11 bases separated the two germline ends. CDR3 length: 15 amino acids. The germline V gene encodes CDR1 KGHSH and CDR2 LQKENI. CDR3 DNA: TGTGCCAGCTCACCACCTGGGGGGGCCGACAATGAGCAGTTCTTC. It encodes CASSPPGGADNEQFF.

The rearrangement joins TRBV29-1 to TRBJ2-3; TRBD1 matches 10 bases. The V and J ends lost 6 bases and 4 bases, in that order; junction bases with no gene match: 10. Germline V gene data show CDR1 as SQVTM and CDR2 as ANQGSEA. The CDR3 contains 15 residues. The CDR3 spells CSVAQTGGVSDTQYF. The CDR3 nucleotides are TGCAGCGTCGCACAGACAGGGGGCGTTTCAGATACGCAGTATTTT.

This clone was counted between two and nine times. The rearrangement uses TRBV19 and TRBJ2-7, with no clear D. This CDR3 has 14 residues. The germline V and J ends were trimmed by 10 bases and 0 bases, with 16 bases remaining between them. Germline-derived CDR1 and CDR2 are LNHDA and SQIVND (reference sequence). CDR3 in DNA: TGTGCCACCGCGCCCGACGGAGTCTCCTACGAGCAGTACTTC. Translation: CATAPDGVSYEQYF.

The chain carries TRBV7-2 and TRBJ2-1; TRBD2 matches 7 bases. This CDR3 is 15 amino acids long. Germline V gene sequence: CDR1 SGHTA, CDR2 FQGNSA. The trim removed 2 bases at V and 4 bases at J, leaving 5 bases unmatched. CDR3 protein: CASSLSTSKYNEQFF. CDR3 coding DNA: TGTGCCAGCAGCTTATCGACTAGCAAGTACAATGAGCAGTTCTTC. The entire variable domain, with the rest obtained from reference TRBV7-2 and TRBJ2-1, is as follows: GAGVSQSPSNKVTEKGKDVELRCDPISGHTALYWYRQSLGQGLEFLIYFQGNSAPDKSGLPSDRFSAERTGGSVSTLTIQRTQQEDSAVYLCASSLSTSKYNEQFFGPGTRLTVL.

The chain is built from TRBV7-9 and TRBJ2-1; 7 bases align to TRBD2. This CDR3 spans 14 amino acids. V was pared by 6 bases and J by 6 bases, with 8 bases of the junction left unmatched. Germline V gene data show CDR1 as SEHNR and CDR2 as FQNEAQ (reference sequence). The CDR3 protein is CASSFGGGSNEQFF. The CDR3 coding sequence is TGTGCCAGCAGTTTTGGAGGCGGGAGCAATGAGCAGTTCTTC.

The gene calls are TRBV6-5 and TRBJ1-5; D not resolved. V was cut by 4 bases and J by 0 bases, with 10 bases left in between. The V gene's germline CDR1 is MNHEY and CDR2 SVGAGI. This CDR3 has 15 residues. CDR3 nucleotides: TGTGCCAGCAGTTCGGGTGAGGGTAGCAATCAGCCCCAGCATTTT. Translation gives CASSSGEGSNQPQHF.

V usage is TRBV28 and J usage is TRBJ2-7, with TRBD2 matching over 10 bases. V was clipped by 5 bases and J by 3 bases; unmatched bases: 4. The germline V gene encodes CDR1 MDHEN and CDR2 SYDVKM. CDR3 length equals 14 residues. The CDR3 protein is CASSLSGRRYEQYF. The CDR3 DNA follows: TGTGCCAGCAGTCTTAGCGGGAGGCGCTACGAGCAGTACTTC.